Shown below are 18 T cell receptor beta chains from a single sample sequenced in a study of human T cells and chemical hapten exposure (dated by TCRdb to the early 2020s). The time point label of this sample denotes: patch test 2, 6 weeks after DPC sensitization. Read against the paper, the sample's treatment or condition label means: therapeutic diphenylcyclopropenone sensitization with weekly scalp DPC. Receptor libraries were prepared by RACE. The instrument was a NextSeq 500. TCRdb trimmed public reads at Q25 via fastp, called clones via MiXCR and kept in-frame beta chains. A single entry per CDR3 protein holds the most common genes and DNA from its merged rows. In all, the sample holds tens of thousands of distinct CDR3 sequences, and approximately 10% of those were seen once. 1.6% of the sample rests with the top ten. The starting material was whole blood, obtained in connection with sensitization to the hapten diphenylcyclopropenone (DPC). The receptors here all came from a man between 18 and 35 years old with alopecia areata. Some clones in this sample may be carry-over from other donors' samples.

This sequence joins TRBV24-1 and TRBJ2-1, with 8 positions matching TRBD1. Germline CDR1 and CDR2: KGHDR and SFDVKD. V lost 10 bases and J lost 9; bases outside the gene matches: 4. The CDR3 runs 11 residues. The CDR3 nucleotides are TGTGCCACTAGACAGGGGTTTGAGCAGTTCTTC. Translated, it gives CATRQGFEQFF.

This clonotype was counted a few times. The CDR3 DNA is TGTGCCAGCAGCCCAGTAGGACCGCGAACTTCTGGAAACACCATATATTTT. Translating it yields CASSPVGPRTSGNTIYF. The chain has TRBV14 and TRBJ1-3, with D unresolved. Germline lookup yields CDR1 SGHDN and CDR2 FVKESK. The CDR3 runs 17 residues. Trimming removed 4 bases at V and 1 base at J, with 17 bases between.

The rearrangement joins TRBV10-3 to TRBJ1-2; possible D gene TRBD1, 6 bases. V lost 11 bases and J 2 bases, leaving 12 bases between the germline ends. From germline, CDR1 is ENHRY and CDR2 SYGVKD. There are 12 residues in the CDR3. CDR3 in DNA: TGTGCCGGGGCAGGGGAGAACTATGGCTACACCTTC. Translation gives CAGAGENYGYTF.

V and J are TRBV7-2 and TRBJ2-7; D perhaps matches TRBD1 (5 bases). The germline CDR1 and CDR2 sequences are SGHTA and FQGNSA. The V end was cut by 3 bases, the J end by 1 base, with 13 bases between. The CDR3 has 15 amino acids. CDR3 in DNA: TGTGCCAGCAGCTTCAGAGGTAGGGGTTCCTACGAGCAGTACTTC. Translation: CASSFRGRGSYEQYF.

This clonotype has a count of ten or more. This chain joins TRBV7-3 and TRBJ1-1; a possible D gene is TRBD1 (6 bases). V was cut by 2 bases and J by 5 bases, with 9 bases left in between. The germline V gene has CDR1 SGHTA and CDR2 FQGTGA. This CDR3 contains 13 residues. The CDR3 DNA sequence: TGTGCCAGCAGCTTAGGCGGACAGACTGAAGCTTTCTTT. Translated, it gives CASSLGGQTEAFF.

This chain links TRBV4-3 with TRBJ1-2; D perhaps matches TRBD1 (6 bases). Germline V CDR1 and CDR2: LGHNA, YSLEER. V dropped 4 bases and J dropped 4 bases, with 10 bases sitting between them. This CDR3 is 13 amino acids long. The CDR3 DNA is TGCGCCAGCAGCCGGGACACCTCCTATGGCTACACCTTC. It translates to CASSRDTSYGYTF.

A few counts support this clonotype. The gene calls are TRBV12-2 and TRBJ2-5; the D call of TRBD1 is as the table states it, not checked on the DNA. TRBV12-2 is designated a pseudogene. This CDR3 has 15 residues. CDR3 residues: CASRLGPGEKETQYF. The CDR3 DNA sequence: TGTGCAAGTCGCTTAGGCCCCGGGGAAAAAGAGACCCAGTACTTC.

This clonotype showed up many times. This chain uses TRBV7-9 with TRBJ2-1; D unclear. Germline CDR1 and CDR2: SEHNR and FQNEAQ (reference sequence). The CDR3 is 14 amino acids. With 5 bases removed from V and 6 bases from J, the gap between germline ends came to 14 bases. CDR3 residues: CASSETSTRNEQFF. CDR3 nucleotides: TGTGCCAGCAGCGAAACTTCGACACGCAATGAGCAGTTCTTC.

This clonotype was recorded at least ten times. The chain carries TRBV20-1 and TRBJ1-2, with a weak D call TRBD1 (6 bases). The CDR3 extends over 11 amino acids. Trimming took 5 bases from V and 7 from J, leaving 11 bases between them. Germline lookup yields CDR1 DFQATT and CDR2 SNEGSKA (reference sequence). In DNA, the CDR3 is TGCAGTGCTCCGGACAGCGTTGGCTACACCTTC. Encoded protein: CSAPDSVGYTF.

A few counts support this clonotype. This chain joins TRBV6-2 or TRBV6-3 and TRBJ2-1, with D possibly being TRBD2 (6 bases). Between the trimmed V and J ends, which lost 8 bases and 0 bases, there was a span of 20 bases. The CDR3 is 17 residues long. Germline V gives CDR1 MNHEY, CDR2 SVGEGT. The CDR3, as DNA: TGTGCCAGCCGCGGGGTCCTAGGGAAAAGCTCCTACAATGAGCAGTTCTTC. This sequence encodes CASRGVLGKSSYNEQFF.

This chain joins TRBV28 and TRBJ2-6, with D hard to call. There are 15 residues in the CDR3. With 2 bases removed from V and 0 bases from J, the gap between germline ends came to 5 bases. Per the germline V gene, CDR1 is MDHEN and CDR2 is SYDVKM. The CDR3 DNA is TGTGCCAGCAGTTTAGAGCCCTCTGGGGCCAACGTCCTGACTTTC. The encoded protein is CASSLEPSGANVLTF.

V and J are TRBV29-1 and TRBJ2-1; tentative D call: TRBD1 (7 bases). The CDR3 is made up of 14 amino acids. Germline V gene lookup returns CDR1 SQVTM and CDR2 ANQGSEA. With 1 base removed from V and 9 bases from J, the gap between germline ends came to 16 bases. The CDR3 coding sequence is TGCAGCGTTGAAGGCAGGGGGGACTTCGGTGAGCAGTTCTTC. Translation gives CSVEGRGDFGEQFF.

This clonotype has a count of ten or more. The chain is built from TRBV5-1 and TRBJ2-1, with 9 positions matching TRBD1. Germline V gives CDR1 SGHRS, CDR2 YFSETQ. The CDR3 has 15 amino acids. Losses at the gene ends were 0 bases for V and 8 bases for J; bases not matched to a gene: 6. The CDR3 loop reads CASSLAGTGFDEQFF. For the CDR3, the DNA is TGCGCCAGCAGCTTGGCCGGGACAGGGTTCGATGAGCAGTTCTTC. Using reference TRBV5-1 and TRBJ2-1 for the parts outside the CDR3, the full variable domain is KAGVTQTPRYLIKTRGQQVTLSCSPISGHRSVSWYQQTPGQGLQFLFEYFSETQRNKGNFPGRFSGRQFSNSRSEMNVSTLELGDSALYLCASSLAGTGFDEQFFGPGTRLTVL.

The V and J genes are TRBV11-2 and TRBJ2-1, with 7 bases identical to TRBD1. The CDR3 contains 15 residues. V lost 3 bases, J lost 1 base, and 3 bases stayed unmatched. Germline CDR1 reads SGHAT; CDR2 reads FQNNGV. CDR3 sequence (DNA): TGTGCCAGCAGCTTTGAGGGGGCTTCCTACAATGAGCAGTTCTTC. Translation: CASSFEGASYNEQFF.

This clonotype was observed many times. V is TRBV12-3 or TRBV12-4 and J is TRBJ1-4; 8 bases are a match to TRBD1. V trimming: 5 bases; J trimming: 0 bases; junction bases outside the gene matches: 11. The CDR3 spans 18 residues. The CDR3 sequence is CASSSIPGTGATNEKLFF. In DNA form, the CDR3 reads TGTGCCAGCAGTAGTATTCCCGGGACAGGTGCAACTAATGAAAAACTGTTTTTT.

The chain links TRBV5-1 to TRBJ1-1; D might be TRBD1 (6 bases). The CDR3 has 15 residues. From germline, CDR1 is SGHRS and CDR2 YFSETQ. V was trimmed by 1 base and J by 1 base, leaving 11 bases between them. This chain's CDR3 is CASSLTGARNTEAFF. For the CDR3, the DNA is TGCGCCAGCAGCTTGACGGGGGCGAGGAACACTGAAGCTTTCTTT. Full variable domain (remainder filled in from reference TRBV5-1 and TRBJ1-1): KAGVTQTPRYLIKTRGQQVTLSCSPISGHRSVSWYQQTPGQGLQFLFEYFSETQRNKGNFPGRFSGRQFSNSRSEMNVSTLELGDSALYLCASSLTGARNTEAFFGQGTRLTVV.

V usage is TRBV7-9 and J usage is TRBJ2-1, with D tentatively TRBD2 (6 bases). Germline V gene lookup returns CDR1 SEHNR and CDR2 FQNEAQ (reference sequence). This CDR3 is 13 amino acids long. Between the trimmed V and J ends, which lost 3 bases and 6 bases, there was a span of 9 bases. The CDR3 DNA reads as TGTGCCAGCAGCTTCCTTAGCGGCAATGAGCAGTTCTTC. This sequence encodes CASSFLSGNEQFF.

A few counts support this clonotype. This sequence joins TRBV7-6 and TRBJ1-1; D unresolved. The germline V gene encodes CDR1 SGHVS and CDR2 FNYEAQ. The CDR3 is 17 amino acids. V dropped 2 bases and J dropped 1 base, with 17 bases sitting between them. CDR3 amino acids: CASSLLRGGPENTEAFF. The CDR3 DNA sequence: TGTGCCAGCAGCTTACTTCGCGGTGGGCCCGAGAACACTGAAGCTTTCTTT.